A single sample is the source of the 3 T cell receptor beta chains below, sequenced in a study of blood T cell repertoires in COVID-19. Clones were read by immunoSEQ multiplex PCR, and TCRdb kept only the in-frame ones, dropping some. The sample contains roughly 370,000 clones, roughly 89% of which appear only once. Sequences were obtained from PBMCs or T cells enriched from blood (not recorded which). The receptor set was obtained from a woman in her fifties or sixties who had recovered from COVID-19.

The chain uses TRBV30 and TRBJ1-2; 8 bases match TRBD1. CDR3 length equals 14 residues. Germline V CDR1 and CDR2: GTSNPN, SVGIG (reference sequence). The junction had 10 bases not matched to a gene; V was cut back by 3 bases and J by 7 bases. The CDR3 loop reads CAWSHIGRGPGYTF. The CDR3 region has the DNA TGTGCCTGGAGCCACATAGGCAGGGGGCCTGGCTACACCTTC.

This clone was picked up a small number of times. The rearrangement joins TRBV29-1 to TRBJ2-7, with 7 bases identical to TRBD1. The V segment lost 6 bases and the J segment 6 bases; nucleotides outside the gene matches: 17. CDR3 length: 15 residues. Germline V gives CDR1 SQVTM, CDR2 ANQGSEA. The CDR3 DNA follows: TGCAGCGTGCTACCAAACAGGGGCATCGGAGGCGAGCAGTACTTC. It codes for CSVLPNRGIGGEQYF.

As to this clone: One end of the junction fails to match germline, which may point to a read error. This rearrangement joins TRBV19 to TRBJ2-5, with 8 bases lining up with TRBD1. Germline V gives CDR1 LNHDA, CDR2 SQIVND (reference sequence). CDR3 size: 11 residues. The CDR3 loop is CNGTGQETQYF. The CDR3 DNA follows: TGCAACGGGACAGGACAAGAGACCCAGTACTTC.